This note documents a single T cell receptor (beta chain) sequence. The data were taken from a study of blood T cell repertoires in COVID-19. V lost 3 bases and J lost 4, with 12 bases in between. The germline gives CDR1 SNHLY, CDR2 FYNNEI. The CDR3 loop spans 14 amino acids. Here immunoSEQ multiplex PCR was the method, and the copy in TCRdb shows in-frame clones only, minus some. The sample has some 250,000 clones, around 82% seen once; the top ten hold 4% to 5.5%. Sequenced sample: peripheral blood. The rearrangement joins TRBV2 to TRBJ1-2, with D perhaps matching TRBD1 (6 bases). This TCR came from a man aged 45 to 65 with active or convalescent COVID-19. Written as DNA, the CDR3 is TGTGCCAGCAGTGAGCAGGGGCAGGGCTATGGCTACACCTTC. Translation gives CASSEQGQGYGYTF.